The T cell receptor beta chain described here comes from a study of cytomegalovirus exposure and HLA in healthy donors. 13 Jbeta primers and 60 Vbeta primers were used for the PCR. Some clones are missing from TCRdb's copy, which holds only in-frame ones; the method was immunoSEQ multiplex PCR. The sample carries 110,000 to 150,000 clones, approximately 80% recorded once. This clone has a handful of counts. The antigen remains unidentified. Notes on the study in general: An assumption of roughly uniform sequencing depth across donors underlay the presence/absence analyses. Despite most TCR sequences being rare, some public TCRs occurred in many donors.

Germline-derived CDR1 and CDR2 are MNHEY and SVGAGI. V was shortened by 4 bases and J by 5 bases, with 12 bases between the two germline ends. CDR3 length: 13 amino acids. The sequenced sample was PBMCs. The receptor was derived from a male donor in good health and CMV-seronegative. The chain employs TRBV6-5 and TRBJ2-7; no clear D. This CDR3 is CASSSTVPHEQYF. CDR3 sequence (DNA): TGTGCCAGCAGTTCTACAGTTCCCCACGAGCAGTACTTC.